One T cell receptor (beta chain) is described in this entry. There is no known antigen for this receptor. Qualities for individual bases were not recorded, and no much larger clone is one base off. The data are from a study of T cell responses to AZD1222 COVID-19 vaccine (dated by TCRdb to the early 2020s). In the study overall: Because spike-specific TCR depth and breadth did not differ between the two schedules, AZD1222 recipients who got a second dose at roughly 4 weeks were pooled with those who got a second dose at roughly 12 weeks. TCR sequencing covered roughly 230 trial participants: 200 to 220 given two doses of AZD1222 and 26 given two doses of MenACWY control vaccine. Enrollment into the trials was organized by age into subgroups of 18-55, 56-69 and 70-plus years, and those subgroups contained approximately 160, 26 and 62 TCR-sequenced participants, respectively.

The CDR3 regions of human TCRbeta chains were subjected to immunosequencing. The source study handled its data this way. TCRs in the repertoires were compared against a reference library of SARS-CoV-2-specific TCRs that had been generated with the MIRA antigen-specificity platform. Breadth was defined as the fraction of unique TCRs that were SARS-CoV-2-associated. Depth was defined as the fraction of total T cells that were SARS-CoV-2-associated. Using the MIRA data, each spike-specific TCR was assigned both to the spike region to which the TCR was reactive and to a CD4 or CD8 class. Log10-transformed breadth and depth values were compared by one-way ANOVA with Sidak's multiple comparisons tests. The clones in this table, taken by TCRdb from immuneACCESS, are in-frame only. Not every clone is retained; where verified, under half of the shortfall comes from an unresolved V gene, and the cause of the rest is unknown. Clone size and the V and J calls come from that table; the DNA yielded D and trimming. The sample table shows more than 140,000 clones, and roughly 89% are seen once. 5% of the sample comes from the top ten.

Summary of the overall study and its limitations: Spike-specific TCR breadth and depth rose significantly after two AZD1222 doses compared with day 0 and with MenACWY recipients. Vaccine-associated CD4 TCRs spanned the whole spike protein, with dominant responses in regions 160-218 and 743-854. Only 5 to 7 AZD1222 recipients were SARS-CoV-2 seropositive at baseline, limiting conclusions about previously exposed vaccinees. In the small 56-69-year group, the increase in depth fell short of significance, most likely because of low power. Because no day 14 peak-response samples were available, the repertoires could be characterized only after the peak T cell response. Participants were mostly white British, with more females than males. The authors suggested clonal diversity may have been underestimated. Reportedly, almost half of the unique spike-specific TCRs recognized epitopes lying outside the regions that are mutated in the B.1.351 and B.1.1.7 variants.

Read against the paper, the sample's time point label means: baseline before first vaccination. The vaccinee samples were drawn from two UK trials, COV001 and COV002, one of which was a single-blind randomized controlled phase 2/3 trial testing AZD1222 (ChAdOx1 nCoV-19) in healthy adults. Trial participant PBMC samples were collected at day 0 and day 28 after the second dose for TCRbeta chain sequencing. Per the germline V gene, KGHDR is the CDR1 and SFDVKD is the CDR2. V lost 0 bases and J lost 5 bases; the stretch between them is 7 bases long. Reading from cysteine to phenylalanine, the CDR3 counts 13 amino acids. CDR3 DNA is the only sequence kept; it has 39 bases, read in frame from the first base.

The sequence is built from TRBV24-1 and TRBJ2-7, with no reliable assignment of the D segment. Specimen: peripheral blood, collected on day 0 of AZD1222 vaccination. The TCR sequence derives from an adult in good health. The encoded CDR3 is CATSDLLSDEQYF. The DNA sequence is TGTGCCACCAGTGATTTGCTTTCGGACGAGCAGTACTTC.